Sequencing of this T cell receptor beta chain was carried out in a study of T cells after yellow fever vaccination. Whole-study context: When fractions had low cell numbers, they were prepared with SMART-Seq v4 Ultra Low Input.

Study observations and caveats: The CD4 compartment and the CD8 compartment contained a small share of clonotypes in common. A weaker but faster secondary response was observed, peaking on day 5 versus 15. The study noted that FACS-sorted repertoires could contain abundant clonotypes contaminating from the bulk population.

This clonotype came up a few times. Its antigen is undetermined. A single record per CDR3 protein comes from TCRdb applying MiXCR to the 5' RACE reads. Among 300,000 to 400,000 distinct CDR3 sequences listed, roughly an eighth were seen once. Germline loops: CDR1 SGHTA, CDR2 FQGTGA. V dropped 5 bases and J dropped 3 bases, with 9 bases sitting between them. The CDR3 contains 13 residues. Sequenced here: CD4+ T cells sorted from PBMCs, sampled 15 days after the yellow fever booster vaccination. V gene TRBV7-3 combines with J gene TRBJ2-3; D may be TRBD1 (6 bases). This TCR derives from a man between 18 and 35 years old who received the YFV17D yellow fever vaccine. The CDR3 DNA follows: TGTGCCAGCAGCCGGGACAAGACAGATACGCAGTATTTT. This encodes CASSRDKTDTQYF.